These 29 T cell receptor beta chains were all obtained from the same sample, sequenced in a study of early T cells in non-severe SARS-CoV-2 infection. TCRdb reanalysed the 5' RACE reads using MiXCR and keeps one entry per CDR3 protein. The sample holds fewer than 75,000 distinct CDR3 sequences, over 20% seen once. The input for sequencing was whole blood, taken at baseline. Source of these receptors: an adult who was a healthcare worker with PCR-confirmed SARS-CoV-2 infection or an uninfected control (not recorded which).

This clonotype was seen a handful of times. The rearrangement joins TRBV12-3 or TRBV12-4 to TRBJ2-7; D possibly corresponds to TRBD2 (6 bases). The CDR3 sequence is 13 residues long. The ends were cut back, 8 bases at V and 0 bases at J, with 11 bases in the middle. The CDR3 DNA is TGTGCCAGCGGGACTGCCAGCTCCTACGAGCAGTACTTC. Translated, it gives CASGTASSYEQYF.

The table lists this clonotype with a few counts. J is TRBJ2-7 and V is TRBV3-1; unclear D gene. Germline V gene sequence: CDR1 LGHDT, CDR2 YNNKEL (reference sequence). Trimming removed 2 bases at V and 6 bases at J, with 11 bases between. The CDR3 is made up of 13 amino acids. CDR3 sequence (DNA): TGTGCCAGCAGCCAATCCCTTAGGCGCGAGCAGTACTTC. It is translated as CASSQSLRREQYF.

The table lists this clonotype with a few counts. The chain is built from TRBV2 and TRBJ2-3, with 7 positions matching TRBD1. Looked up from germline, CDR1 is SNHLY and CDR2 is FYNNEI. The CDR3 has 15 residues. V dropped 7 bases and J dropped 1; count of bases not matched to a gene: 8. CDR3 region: CASKLRDSRTDTQYF. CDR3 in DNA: TGTGCCAGCAAACTAAGGGACAGCCGCACAGATACGCAGTATTTT.

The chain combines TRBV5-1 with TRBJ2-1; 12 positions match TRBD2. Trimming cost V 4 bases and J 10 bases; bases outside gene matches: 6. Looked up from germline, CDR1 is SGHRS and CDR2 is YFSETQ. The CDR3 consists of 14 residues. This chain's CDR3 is CASSLGTSGWEQFF. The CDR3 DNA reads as TGCGCCAGCAGCCTAGGGACTAGCGGGTGGGAGCAGTTCTTC. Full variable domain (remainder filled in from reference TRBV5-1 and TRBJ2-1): KAGVTQTPRYLIKTRGQQVTLSCSPISGHRSVSWYQQTPGQGLQFLFEYFSETQRNKGNFPGRFSGRQFSNSRSEMNVSTLELGDSALYLCASSLGTSGWEQFFGPGTRLTVL.

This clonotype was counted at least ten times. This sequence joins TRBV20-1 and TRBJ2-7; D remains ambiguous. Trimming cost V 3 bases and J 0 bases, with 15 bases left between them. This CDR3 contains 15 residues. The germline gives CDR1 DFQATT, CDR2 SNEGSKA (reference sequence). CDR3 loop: CSASDTAGFSYEQYF. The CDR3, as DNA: TGCAGTGCTAGCGATACAGCAGGATTCTCCTACGAGCAGTACTTC.

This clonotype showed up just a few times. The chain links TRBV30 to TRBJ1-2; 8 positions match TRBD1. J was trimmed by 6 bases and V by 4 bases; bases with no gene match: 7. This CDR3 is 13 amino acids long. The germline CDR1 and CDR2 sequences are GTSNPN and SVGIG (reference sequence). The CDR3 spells CAWTPDRANGYTF. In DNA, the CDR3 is TGTGCCTGGACCCCGGACAGGGCCAATGGCTACACCTTC.

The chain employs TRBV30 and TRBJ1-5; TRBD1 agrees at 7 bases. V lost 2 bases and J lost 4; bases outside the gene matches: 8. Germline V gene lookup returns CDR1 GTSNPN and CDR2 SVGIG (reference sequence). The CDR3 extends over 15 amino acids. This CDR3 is CAWSYPPGQNQPQHF. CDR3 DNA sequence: TGTGCCTGGAGTTATCCTCCGGGACAGAATCAGCCCCAGCATTTT.

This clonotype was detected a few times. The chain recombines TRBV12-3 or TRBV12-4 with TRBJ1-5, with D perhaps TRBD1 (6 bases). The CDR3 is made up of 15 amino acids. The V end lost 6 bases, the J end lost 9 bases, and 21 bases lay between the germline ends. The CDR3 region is CASSRGTPPGWPQHF. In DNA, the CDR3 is TGTGCCAGCAGCCGAGGGACACCCCCGGGTTGGCCCCAGCATTTT.

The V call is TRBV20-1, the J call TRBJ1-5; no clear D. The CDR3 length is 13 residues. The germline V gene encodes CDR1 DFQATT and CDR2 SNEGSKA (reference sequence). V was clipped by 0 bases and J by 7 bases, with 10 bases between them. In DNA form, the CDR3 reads TGCAGTGCTAGAGATAGAACGGGCCAGCCCCAGCATTTT. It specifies CSARDRTGQPQHF.

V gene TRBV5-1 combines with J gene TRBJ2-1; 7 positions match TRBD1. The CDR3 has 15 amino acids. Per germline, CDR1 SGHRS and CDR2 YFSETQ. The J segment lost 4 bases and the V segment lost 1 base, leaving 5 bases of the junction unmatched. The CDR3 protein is CASSLSPGQYNEQFF. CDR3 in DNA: TGCGCCAGCAGCTTGTCCCCGGGACAGTACAATGAGCAGTTCTTC. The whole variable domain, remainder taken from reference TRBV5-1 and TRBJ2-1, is KAGVTQTPRYLIKTRGQQVTLSCSPISGHRSVSWYQQTPGQGLQFLFEYFSETQRNKGNFPGRFSGRQFSNSRSEMNVSTLELGDSALYLCASSLSPGQYNEQFFGPGTRLTVL.

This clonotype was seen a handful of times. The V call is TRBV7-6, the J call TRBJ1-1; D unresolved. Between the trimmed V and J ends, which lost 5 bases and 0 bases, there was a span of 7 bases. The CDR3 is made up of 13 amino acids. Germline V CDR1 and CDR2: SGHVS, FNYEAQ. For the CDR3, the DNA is TGTGCCAGCAGCCCTGATATGAACACTGAAGCTTTCTTT. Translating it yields CASSPDMNTEAFF. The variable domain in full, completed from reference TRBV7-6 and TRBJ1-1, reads GAGVSQSPRYKVTKRGQDVALRCDPISGHVSLYWYRQALGQGPEFLTYFNYEAQQDKSGLPNDRFSAERPEGSISTLTIQRTEQRDSAMYRCASSPDMNTEAFFGQGTRLTVV.

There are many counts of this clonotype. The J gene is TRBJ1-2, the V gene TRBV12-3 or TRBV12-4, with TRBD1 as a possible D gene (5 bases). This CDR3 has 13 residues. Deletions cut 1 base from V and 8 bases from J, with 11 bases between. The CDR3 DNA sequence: TGTGCCAGCAGTTTAGGCAGGGTCCGGGGCTACACCTTC. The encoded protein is CASSLGRVRGYTF.

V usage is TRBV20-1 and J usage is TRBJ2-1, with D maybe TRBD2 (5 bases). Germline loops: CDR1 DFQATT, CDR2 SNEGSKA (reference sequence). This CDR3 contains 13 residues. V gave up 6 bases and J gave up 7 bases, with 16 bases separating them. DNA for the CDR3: TGCAGTGCCCCGGAGGCCGGCAAGAATGAGCAGTTCTTC. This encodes CSAPEAGKNEQFF.

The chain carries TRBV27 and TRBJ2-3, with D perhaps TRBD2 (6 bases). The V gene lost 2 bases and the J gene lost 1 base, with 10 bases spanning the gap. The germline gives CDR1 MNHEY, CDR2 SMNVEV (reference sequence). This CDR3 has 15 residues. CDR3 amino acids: CASSLTGLGTDTQYF. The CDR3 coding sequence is TGTGCCAGCAGTTTAACGGGACTTGGCACAGATACGCAGTATTTT.

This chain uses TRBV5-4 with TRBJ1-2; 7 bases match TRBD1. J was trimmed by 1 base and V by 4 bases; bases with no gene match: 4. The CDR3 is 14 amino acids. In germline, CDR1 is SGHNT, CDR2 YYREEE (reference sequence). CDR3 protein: CASSGGQVNYGYTF. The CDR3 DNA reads TGTGCCAGCAGCGGCGGACAGGTTAACTATGGCTACACCTTC.

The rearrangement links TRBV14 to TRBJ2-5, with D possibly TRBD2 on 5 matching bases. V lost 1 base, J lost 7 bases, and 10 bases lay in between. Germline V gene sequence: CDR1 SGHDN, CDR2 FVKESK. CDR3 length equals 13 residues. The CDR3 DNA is TGTGCCAGCAGCCAAGGTTGGAGCGGGACCCAGTACTTC. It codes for CASSQGWSGTQYF.

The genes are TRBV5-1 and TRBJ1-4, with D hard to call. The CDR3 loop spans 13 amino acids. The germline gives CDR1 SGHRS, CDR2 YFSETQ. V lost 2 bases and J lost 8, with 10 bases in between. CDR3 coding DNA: TGCGCCAGCAGCTTAGGGTCTCGGGAAAAACTGTTTTTT. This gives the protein CASSLGSREKLFF. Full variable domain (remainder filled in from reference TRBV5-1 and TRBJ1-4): KAGVTQTPRYLIKTRGQQVTLSCSPISGHRSVSWYQQTPGQGLQFLFEYFSETQRNKGNFPGRFSGRQFSNSRSEMNVSTLELGDSALYLCASSLGSREKLFFGSGTQLSVL.

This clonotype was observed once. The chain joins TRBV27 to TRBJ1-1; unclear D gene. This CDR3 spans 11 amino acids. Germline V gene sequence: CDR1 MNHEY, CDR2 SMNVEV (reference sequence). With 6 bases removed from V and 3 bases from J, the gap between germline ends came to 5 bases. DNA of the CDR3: TGTGCCAGCAGGCTGGACACTGAAGCTTTCTTT. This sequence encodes CASRLDTEAFF.

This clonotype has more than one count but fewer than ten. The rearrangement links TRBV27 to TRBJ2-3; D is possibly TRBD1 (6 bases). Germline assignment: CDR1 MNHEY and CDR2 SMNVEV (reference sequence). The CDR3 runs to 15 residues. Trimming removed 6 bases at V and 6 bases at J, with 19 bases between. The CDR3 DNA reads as TGTGCCAGCAGCTTACAGGGATTTGATTGGGATACGCAGTATTTT. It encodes CASSLQGFDWDTQYF.

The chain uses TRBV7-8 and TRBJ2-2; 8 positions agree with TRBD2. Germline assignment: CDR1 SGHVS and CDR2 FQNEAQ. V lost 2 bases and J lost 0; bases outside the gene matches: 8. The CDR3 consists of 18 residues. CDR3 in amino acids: CASSLWISGDPNTGELFF. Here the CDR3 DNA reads TGTGCCAGCAGCTTATGGATTAGCGGGGACCCGAACACCGGGGAGCTGTTTTTT.

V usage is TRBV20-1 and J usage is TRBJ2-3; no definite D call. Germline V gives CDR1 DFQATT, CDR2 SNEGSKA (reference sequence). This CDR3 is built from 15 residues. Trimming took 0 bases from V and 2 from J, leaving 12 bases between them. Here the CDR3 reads CSARDADRFTDTQYF. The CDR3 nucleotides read TGCAGTGCTAGAGATGCGGACCGATTCACAGATACGCAGTATTTT.

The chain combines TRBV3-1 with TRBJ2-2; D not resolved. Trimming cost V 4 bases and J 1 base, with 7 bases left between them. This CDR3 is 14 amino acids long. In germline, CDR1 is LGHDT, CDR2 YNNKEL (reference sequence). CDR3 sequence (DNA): TGTGCCAGCAGCCCGTCCGGGAACACCGGGGAGCTGTTTTTT. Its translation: CASSPSGNTGELFF.

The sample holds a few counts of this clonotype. The CDR3 nucleotides read TGTGCCAGCAGCTTAGATTACAGGGGCGAGCAGTACTTC. Its protein product is CASSLDYRGEQYF. V and J are TRBV7-9 and TRBJ2-7; 7 nucleotides line up with TRBD1. The V and J ends lost 1 base and 6 bases, in that order; junction bases with no gene match: 3. Germline V gene data show CDR1 as SEHNR and CDR2 as FQNEAQ (reference sequence). The CDR3 is 13 amino acids.

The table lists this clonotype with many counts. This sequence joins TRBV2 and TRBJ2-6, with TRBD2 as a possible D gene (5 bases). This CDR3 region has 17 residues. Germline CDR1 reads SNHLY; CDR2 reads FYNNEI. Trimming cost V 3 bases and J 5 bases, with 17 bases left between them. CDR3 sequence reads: CASSEAGVSYWANVLTF. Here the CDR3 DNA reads TGTGCCAGCAGTGAGGCGGGTGTGTCGTATTGGGCCAACGTCCTGACTTTC. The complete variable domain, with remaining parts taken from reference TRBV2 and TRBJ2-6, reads EPEVTQTPSHQVTQMGQEVILRCVPISNHLYFYWYRQILGQKVEFLVSFYNNEISEKSEIFDDQFSVERPDGSNFTLKIRSTKLEDSAMYFCASSEAGVSYWANVLTFGAGSRLTVL.

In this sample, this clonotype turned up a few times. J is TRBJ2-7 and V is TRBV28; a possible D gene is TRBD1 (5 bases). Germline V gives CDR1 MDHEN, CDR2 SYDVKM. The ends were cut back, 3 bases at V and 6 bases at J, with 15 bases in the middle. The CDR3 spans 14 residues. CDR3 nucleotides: TGTGCCAGCAGTTTGGTACAGGCGAAGAGCGAGCAGTACTTC. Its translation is CASSLVQAKSEQYF.

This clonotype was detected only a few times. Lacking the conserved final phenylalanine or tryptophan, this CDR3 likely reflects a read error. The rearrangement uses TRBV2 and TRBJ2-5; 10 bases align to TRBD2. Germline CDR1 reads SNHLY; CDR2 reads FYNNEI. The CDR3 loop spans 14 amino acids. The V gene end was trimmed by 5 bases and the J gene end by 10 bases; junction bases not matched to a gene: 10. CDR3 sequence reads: CASSLLAGAQGQYS. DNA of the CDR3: TGTGCCAGCAGTCTCCTAGCGGGGGCCCAGGGCCAGTACTCC.

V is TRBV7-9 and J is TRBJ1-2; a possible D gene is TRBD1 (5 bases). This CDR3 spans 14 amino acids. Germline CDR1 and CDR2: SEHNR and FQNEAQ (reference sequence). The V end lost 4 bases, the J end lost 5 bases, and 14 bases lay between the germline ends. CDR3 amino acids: CASSSPRQLYGYTF. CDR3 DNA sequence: TGTGCCAGCAGCTCCCCCCGACAGTTATATGGCTACACCTTC.

The CDR3 spells CASSLSGYGYTF. For the CDR3, the DNA is TGCGCCAGCAGCTTGAGTGGCTATGGCTACACCTTC. The genes are TRBV5-1 and TRBJ1-2; D remains unclear. The CDR3 has 12 residues. CDR1 SGHRS and CDR2 YFSETQ come from the germline V gene. The V gene lost 1 base and the J gene lost 4 bases, with 5 bases spanning the gap.

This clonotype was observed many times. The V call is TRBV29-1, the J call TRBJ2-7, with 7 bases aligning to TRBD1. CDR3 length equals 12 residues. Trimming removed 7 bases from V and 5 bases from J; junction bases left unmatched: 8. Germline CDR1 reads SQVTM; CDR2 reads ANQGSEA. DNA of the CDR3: TGCAGCGCTAGACAGGGTCTGGACGAGCAGTACTTC. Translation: CSARQGLDEQYF.